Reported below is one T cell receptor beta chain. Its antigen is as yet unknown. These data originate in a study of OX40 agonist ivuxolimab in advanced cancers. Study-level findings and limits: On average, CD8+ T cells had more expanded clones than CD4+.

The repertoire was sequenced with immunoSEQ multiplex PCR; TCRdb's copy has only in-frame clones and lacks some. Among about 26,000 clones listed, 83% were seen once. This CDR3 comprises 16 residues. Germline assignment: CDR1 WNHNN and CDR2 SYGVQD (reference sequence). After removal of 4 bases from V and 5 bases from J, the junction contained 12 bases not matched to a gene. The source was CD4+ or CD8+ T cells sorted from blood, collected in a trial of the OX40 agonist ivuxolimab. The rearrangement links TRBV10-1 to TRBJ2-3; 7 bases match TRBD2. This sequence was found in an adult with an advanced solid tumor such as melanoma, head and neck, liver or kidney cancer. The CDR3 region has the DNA TGCGCCAGCAGTGCTTTGGCGGGGGATCCCGAAGATACGCAGTATTTT. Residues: CASSALAGDPEDTQYF.